Below, one TCR beta chain is given with its context. Trimming removed 5 bases at V and 1 base at J, with 11 bases between. This CDR3 has 15 residues. CDR1 and CDR2 (germline): SGHTA, FQGTGA. This record belongs to a study of Ad26.COV2.S vaccination and SARS-CoV-2 variants. Study-level information: The vaccine Ad26.COV2.S was put into the muscle once, or twice with 56 days between.

Method: immunoSEQ multiplex PCR; TCRdb's copy keeps in-frame clones and lacks some. Here the sample spans roughly 400,000 clones, less than 95% being singletons. Treatment given: around 19 received Ad26.COV2.S at low or high dose, single or two shots; roughly five received placebo; per-sample allocation not given. Following the first vaccine or placebo injection, samples were taken on day 63. An adult of 18-55 years in Boston served as donor. This chain connects TRBV7-3 to TRBJ2-2; unclear D gene. The receptor was derived from a person between 18 and 65 years old who received the Ad26.COV2.S COVID-19 vaccine or a placebo. Sequencing was performed on peripheral blood, taken in a trial of Ad26.COV2.S vaccine versus placebo. CDR3: CASSPQSLNTGELFF. The DNA for the CDR3 is TGTGCCAGCAGCCCCCAGAGCTTGAACACCGGGGAGCTGTTTTTT. The full variable domain, its missing parts supplied by reference TRBV7-3 and TRBJ2-2, is GAGVSQTPSNKVTEKGKYVELRCDPISGHTALYWYRQSLGQGPEFLIYFQGTGAADDSGLPNDRFFAVRPEGSVSTLKIQRTERGDSAVYLCASSPQSLNTGELFFGEGSRLTVL.